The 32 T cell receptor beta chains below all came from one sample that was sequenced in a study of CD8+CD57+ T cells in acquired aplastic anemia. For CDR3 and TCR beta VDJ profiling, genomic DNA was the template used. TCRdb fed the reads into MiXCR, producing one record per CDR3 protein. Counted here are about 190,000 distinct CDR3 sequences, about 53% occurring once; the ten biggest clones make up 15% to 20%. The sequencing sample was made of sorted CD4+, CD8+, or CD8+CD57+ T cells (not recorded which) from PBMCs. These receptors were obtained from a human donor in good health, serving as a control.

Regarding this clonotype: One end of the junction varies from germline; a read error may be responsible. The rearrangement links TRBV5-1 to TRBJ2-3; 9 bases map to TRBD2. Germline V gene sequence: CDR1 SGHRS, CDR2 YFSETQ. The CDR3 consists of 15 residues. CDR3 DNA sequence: TGTGCCAGCAGCGTATTGGCGGGGGGGCCTGGTACGCAGTATTTT. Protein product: CASSVLAGGPGTQYF.

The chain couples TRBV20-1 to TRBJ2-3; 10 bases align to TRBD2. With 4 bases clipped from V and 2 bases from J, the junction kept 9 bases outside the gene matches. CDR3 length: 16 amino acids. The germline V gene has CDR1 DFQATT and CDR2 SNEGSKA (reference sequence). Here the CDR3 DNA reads TGCAGTGCTACAACGCAGCGGGGGGGCATCACAGATACGCAGTATTTT. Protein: CSATTQRGGITDTQYF.

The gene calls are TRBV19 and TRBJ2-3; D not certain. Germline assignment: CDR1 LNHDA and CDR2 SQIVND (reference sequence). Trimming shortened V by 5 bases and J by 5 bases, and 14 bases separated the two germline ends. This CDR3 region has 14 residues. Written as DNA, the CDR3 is TGTGCCAGTAGTGGGCATATGCCCCGAGATACGCAGTATTTT. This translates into CASSGHMPRDTQYF.

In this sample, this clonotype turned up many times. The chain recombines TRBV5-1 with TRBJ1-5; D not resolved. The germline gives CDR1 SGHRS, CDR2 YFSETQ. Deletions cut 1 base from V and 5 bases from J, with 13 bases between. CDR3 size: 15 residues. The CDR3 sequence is CASSLWGSEDQPQHF. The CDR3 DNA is TGCGCCAGCAGCTTGTGGGGTTCCGAGGATCAGCCCCAGCATTTT.

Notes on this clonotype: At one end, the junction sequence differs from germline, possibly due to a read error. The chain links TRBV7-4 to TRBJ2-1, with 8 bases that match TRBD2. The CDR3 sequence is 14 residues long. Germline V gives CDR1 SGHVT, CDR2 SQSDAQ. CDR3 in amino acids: CVSSPGTSRNEQFF. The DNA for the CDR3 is TGTGTCAGCAGCCCTGGGACTAGTCGCAATGAGCAGTTCTTC. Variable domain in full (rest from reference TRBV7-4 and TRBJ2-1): GAGVSQSPRYKVAKRGRDVALRCDSISGHVTLYWYRQTLGQGSEVLTYSQSDAQRDKSGRPSGRFSAERPERSVSTLKIQRTEQGDSAVYLCVSSPGTSRNEQFFGPGTRLTVL.

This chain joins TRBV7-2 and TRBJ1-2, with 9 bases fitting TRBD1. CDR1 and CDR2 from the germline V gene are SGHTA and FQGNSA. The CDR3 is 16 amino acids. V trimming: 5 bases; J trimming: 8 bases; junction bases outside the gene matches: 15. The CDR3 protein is CASSASIHRGQWGYTF. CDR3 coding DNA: TGTGCCAGCAGCGCGTCCATACACAGGGGGCAGTGGGGCTACACCTTC.

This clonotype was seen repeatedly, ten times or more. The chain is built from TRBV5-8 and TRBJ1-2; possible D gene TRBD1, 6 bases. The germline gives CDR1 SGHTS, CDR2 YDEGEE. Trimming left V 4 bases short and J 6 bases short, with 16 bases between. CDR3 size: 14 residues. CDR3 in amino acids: CASSPRQGIDGYTF. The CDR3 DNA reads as TGTGCCAGCAGCCCTCGGCAGGGGATAGATGGCTACACCTTC.

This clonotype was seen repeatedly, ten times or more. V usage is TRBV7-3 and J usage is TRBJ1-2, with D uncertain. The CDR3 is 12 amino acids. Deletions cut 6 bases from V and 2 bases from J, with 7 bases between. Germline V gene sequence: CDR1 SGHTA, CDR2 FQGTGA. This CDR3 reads CASSSDNYGYTF. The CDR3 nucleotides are TGTGCCAGCAGTTCGGACAACTATGGCTACACCTTC.

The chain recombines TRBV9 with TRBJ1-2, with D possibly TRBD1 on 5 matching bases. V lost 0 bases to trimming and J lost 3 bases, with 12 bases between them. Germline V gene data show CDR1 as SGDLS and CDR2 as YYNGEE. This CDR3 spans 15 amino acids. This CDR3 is CASSVGGVTHYGYTF. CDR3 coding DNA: TGTGCCAGCAGCGTAGGAGGGGTCACCCACTATGGCTACACCTTC.

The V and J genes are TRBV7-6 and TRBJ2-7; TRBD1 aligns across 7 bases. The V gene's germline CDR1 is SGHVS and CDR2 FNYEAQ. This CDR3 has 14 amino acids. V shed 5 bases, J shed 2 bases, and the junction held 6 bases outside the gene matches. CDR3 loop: CASSLQGVAYEQYF. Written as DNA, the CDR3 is TGTGCCAGCAGCCTCCAGGGGGTGGCCTACGAGCAGTACTTC.

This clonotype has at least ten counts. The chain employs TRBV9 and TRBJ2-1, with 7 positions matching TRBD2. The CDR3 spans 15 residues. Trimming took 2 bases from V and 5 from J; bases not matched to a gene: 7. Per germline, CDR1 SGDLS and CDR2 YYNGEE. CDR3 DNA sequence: TGTGCCAGCAGCGTCGGGGGGTGGGGACACAATGAGCAGTTCTTC. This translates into CASSVGGWGHNEQFF.

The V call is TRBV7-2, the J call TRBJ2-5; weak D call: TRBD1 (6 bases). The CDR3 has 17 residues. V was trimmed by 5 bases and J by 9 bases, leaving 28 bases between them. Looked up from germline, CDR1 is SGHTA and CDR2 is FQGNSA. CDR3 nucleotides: TGTGCCAGCAGCCGAGAGGACAGTTATAATAGCAATCAGCCCCAGTACTTC. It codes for CASSREDSYNSNQPQYF. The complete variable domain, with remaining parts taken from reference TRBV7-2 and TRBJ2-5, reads GAGVSQSPSNKVTEKGKDVELRCDPISGHTALYWYRQSLGQGLEFLIYFQGNSAPDKSGLPSDRFSAERTGGSVSTLTIQRTQQEDSAVYLCASSREDSYNSNQPQYFGPGTRLLVL.

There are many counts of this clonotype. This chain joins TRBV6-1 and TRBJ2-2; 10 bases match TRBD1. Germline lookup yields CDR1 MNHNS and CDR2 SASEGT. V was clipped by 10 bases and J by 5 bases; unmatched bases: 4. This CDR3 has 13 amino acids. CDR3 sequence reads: CAIRTGGTGELFF. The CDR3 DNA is TGTGCCATCCGGACAGGGGGGACCGGGGAGCTGTTTTTT.

CDR3 sequence reads: CASSQVLTGGSYEQYF. The CDR3 DNA is TGTGCCAGCAGCCAAGTCCTGACAGGGGGAAGTTACGAGCAGTACTTC. V is TRBV25-1 and J is TRBJ2-7; 9 bases align to TRBD1. The germline gives CDR1 MGHDK, CDR2 SYGVNS. The CDR3 totals 16 residues. V was pared by 6 bases and J by 4 bases, with 13 bases of the junction left unmatched.

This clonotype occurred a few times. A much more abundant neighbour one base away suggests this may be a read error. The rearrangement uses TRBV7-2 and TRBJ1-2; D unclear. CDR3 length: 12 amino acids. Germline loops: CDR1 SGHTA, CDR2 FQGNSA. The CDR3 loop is CASSFDPYGYAF. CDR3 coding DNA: TGTGCCAGCAGCTTCGACCCCTATGGCTACGCCTTC.

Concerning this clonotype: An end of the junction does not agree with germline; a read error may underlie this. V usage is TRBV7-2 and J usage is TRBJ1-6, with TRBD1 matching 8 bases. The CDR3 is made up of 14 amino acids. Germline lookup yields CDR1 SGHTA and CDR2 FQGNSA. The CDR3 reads CASSLTGVSSPLHF. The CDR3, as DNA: TGTGCCAGCAGCCTGACAGGGGTTTCTTCACCCCTCCACTTC.

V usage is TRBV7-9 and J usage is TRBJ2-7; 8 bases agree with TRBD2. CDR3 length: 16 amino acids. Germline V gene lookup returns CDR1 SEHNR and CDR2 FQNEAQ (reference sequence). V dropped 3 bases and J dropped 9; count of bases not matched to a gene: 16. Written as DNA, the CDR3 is TGTGCCAGCAGCTTTCAAAGAAGCGGGGGCAGTAACGGGCAGTACTTC. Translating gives CASSFQRSGGSNGQYF.

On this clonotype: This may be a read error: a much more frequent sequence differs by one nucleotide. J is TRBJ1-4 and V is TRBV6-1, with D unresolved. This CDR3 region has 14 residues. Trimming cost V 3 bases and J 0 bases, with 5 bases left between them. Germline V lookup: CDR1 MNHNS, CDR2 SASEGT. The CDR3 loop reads CASSDCATNEKLFF. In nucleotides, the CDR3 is TGTGCCAGCAGTGATTGTGCAACTAATGAAAAACTGTTTTTT.

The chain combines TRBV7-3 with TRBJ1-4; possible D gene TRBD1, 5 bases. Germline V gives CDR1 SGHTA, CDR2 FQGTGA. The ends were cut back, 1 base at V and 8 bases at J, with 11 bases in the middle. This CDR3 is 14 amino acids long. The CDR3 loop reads CASSLKAPGEKLFF. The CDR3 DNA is TGTGCCAGCAGCTTAAAAGCCCCAGGGGAAAAACTGTTTTTT.

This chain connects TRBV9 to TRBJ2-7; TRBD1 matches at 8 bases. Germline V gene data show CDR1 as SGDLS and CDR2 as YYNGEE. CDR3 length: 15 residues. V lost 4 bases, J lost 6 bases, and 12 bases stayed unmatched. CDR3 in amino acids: CASSPWTGNKGEQYF. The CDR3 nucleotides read TGTGCCAGCAGCCCTTGGACAGGGAATAAGGGCGAGCAGTACTTC.

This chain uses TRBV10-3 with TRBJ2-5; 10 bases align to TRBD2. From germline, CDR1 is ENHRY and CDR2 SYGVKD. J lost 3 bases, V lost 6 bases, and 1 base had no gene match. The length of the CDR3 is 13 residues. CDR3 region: CAIRLAGEETQYF. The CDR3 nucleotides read TGTGCCATCAGGCTAGCGGGGGAAGAGACCCAGTACTTC.

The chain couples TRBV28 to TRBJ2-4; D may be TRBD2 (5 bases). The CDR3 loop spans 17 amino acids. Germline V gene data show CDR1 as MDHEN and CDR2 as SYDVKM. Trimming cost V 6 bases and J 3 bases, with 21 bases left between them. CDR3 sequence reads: CASSNGLLSNHKNIQYF. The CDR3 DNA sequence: TGTGCCAGCAGCAATGGACTCCTATCCAACCACAAAAACATTCAGTACTTC.

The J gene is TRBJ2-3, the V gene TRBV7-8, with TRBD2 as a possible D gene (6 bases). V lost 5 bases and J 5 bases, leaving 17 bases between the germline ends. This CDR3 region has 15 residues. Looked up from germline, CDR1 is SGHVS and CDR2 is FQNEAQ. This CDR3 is CASSLNRDFQDTQYF. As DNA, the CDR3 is TGTGCCAGCAGCCTTAACCGGGACTTCCAAGATACGCAGTATTTT.

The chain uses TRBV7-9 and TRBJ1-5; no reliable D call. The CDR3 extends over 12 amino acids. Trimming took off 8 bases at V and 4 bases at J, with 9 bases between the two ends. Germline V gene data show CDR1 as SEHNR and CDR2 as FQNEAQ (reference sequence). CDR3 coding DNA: TGTGCCAGCCAATCCGGGAATCAGCCCCAGCATTTT. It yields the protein CASQSGNQPQHF.

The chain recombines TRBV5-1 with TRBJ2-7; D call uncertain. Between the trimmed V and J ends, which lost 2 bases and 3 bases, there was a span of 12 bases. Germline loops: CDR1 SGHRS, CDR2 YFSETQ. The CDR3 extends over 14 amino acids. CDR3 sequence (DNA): TGCGCCAGCAGCTTAAAGGCTGGCCTCTACGAGCAGTACTTC. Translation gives CASSLKAGLYEQYF.

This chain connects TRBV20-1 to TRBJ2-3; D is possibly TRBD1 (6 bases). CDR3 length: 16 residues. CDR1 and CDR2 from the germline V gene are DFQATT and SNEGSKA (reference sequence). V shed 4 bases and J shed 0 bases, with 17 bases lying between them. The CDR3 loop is CSAKGVGSASTDTQYF. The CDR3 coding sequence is TGCAGTGCTAAGGGGGTCGGTAGCGCCAGCACAGATACGCAGTATTTT.

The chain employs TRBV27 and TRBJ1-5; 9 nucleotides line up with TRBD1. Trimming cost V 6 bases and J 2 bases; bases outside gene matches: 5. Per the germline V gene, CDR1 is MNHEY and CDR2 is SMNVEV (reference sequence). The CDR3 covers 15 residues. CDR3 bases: TGTGCCAGCAGCCCTACAGGGGGCGGCAATCAGCCCCAGCATTTT. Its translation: CASSPTGGGNQPQHF.

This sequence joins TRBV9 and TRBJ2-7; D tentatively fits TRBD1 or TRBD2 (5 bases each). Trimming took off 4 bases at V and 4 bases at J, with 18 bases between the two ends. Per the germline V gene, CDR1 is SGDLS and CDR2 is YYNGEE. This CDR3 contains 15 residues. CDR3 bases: TGTGCCAGCAGCCTAAGGGGCGGCCGCGGGTACGAGCAGTACTTC. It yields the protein CASSLRGGRGYEQYF.

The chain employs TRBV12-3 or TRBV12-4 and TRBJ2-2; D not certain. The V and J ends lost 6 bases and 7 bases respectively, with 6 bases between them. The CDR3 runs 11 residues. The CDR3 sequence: CASRASGELFF. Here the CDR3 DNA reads TGTGCCAGCAGGGCTAGCGGGGAGCTGTTTTTT.

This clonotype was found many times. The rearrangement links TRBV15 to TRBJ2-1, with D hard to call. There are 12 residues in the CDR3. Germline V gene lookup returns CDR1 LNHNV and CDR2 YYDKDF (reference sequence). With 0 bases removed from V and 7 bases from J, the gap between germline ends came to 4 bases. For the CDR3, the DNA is TGTGCCACCAGCAGAGAGGTGAATGAGCAGTTCTTC. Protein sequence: CATSREVNEQFF.

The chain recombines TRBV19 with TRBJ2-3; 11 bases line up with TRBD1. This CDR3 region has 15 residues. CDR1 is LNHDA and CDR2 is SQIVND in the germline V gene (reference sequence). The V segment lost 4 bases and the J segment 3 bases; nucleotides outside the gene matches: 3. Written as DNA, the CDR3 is TGTGCCAGTAGTAGGGGACAGGGGGGGACAGATACGCAGTATTTT. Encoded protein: CASSRGQGGTDTQYF.

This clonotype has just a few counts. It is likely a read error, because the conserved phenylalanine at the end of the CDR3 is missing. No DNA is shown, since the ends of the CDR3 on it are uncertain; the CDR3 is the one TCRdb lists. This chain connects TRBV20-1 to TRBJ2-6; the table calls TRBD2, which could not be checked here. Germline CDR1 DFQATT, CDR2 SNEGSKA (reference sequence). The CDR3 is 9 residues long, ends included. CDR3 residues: CSARGWASG.